One sample yielded the 19 T cell receptor beta chains listed below, sequenced in a study of molecular identifiers for immune sequencing clone quantification. TCRdb independently ran MiXCR on the PCR reads; one entry per CDR3 protein. The sample lists about half a million distinct CDR3 sequences; 20% to 25% were seen once. Sequencing used naive CD8+ T cells from blood, with Jurkat cell RNA spiked in. This sample's subset: FACS-sorted CD8+CD4-CCR7+CD45RA+ naive T cells. These receptors were obtained from a human donor in good health. Some libraries in this study had Jurkat cell RNA spiked in.

This clonotype was seen repeatedly, ten times or more. CDR3 amino acids: CASSLEGRSTDTQYF. The CDR3 coding sequence is TGTGCCAGCAGCTTAGAGGGGAGAAGCACAGATACGCAGTATTTT. The V call is TRBV7-2, the J call TRBJ2-3; the D call may be TRBD1 or TRBD2 (5 bases each). Germline CDR1 and CDR2: SGHTA and FQGNSA. The CDR3 has 15 amino acids. The V and J ends lost 1 base and 0 bases respectively, with 8 bases between them.

This clonotype occurred a few times. The chain joins TRBV19 to TRBJ1-2; D ambiguous. This CDR3 region has 13 residues. Germline values: CDR1 LNHDA, CDR2 SQIVND (reference sequence). Trimming shortened V by 0 bases and J by 0 bases, and 2 bases separated the two germline ends. CDR3 DNA sequence: TGTGCCAGTAGTATAGAGTCTAACTATGGCTACACCTTC. It specifies CASSIESNYGYTF.

The chain uses TRBV19 and TRBJ2-7, with 11 positions matching TRBD1. Trimming removed 5 bases from V and 3 bases from J; junction bases left unmatched: 6. The CDR3 totals 15 residues. Germline CDR1 is LNHDA and CDR2 is SQIVND (reference sequence). The CDR3 here is CASSPRTGGRYEQYF. In DNA form, the CDR3 reads TGTGCCAGTAGTCCACGGACAGGGGGCCGCTACGAGCAGTACTTC. The full variable domain, its missing parts supplied by reference TRBV19 and TRBJ2-7, is DGGITQSPKYLFRKEGQNVTLSCEQNLNHDAMYWYRQDPGQGLRLIYYSQIVNDFQKGDIAEGYSVSREKKESFPLTVTSAQKNPTAFYLCASSPRTGGRYEQYFGPGTRLTVT.

Written as DNA, the CDR3 is TGTGCCAGCAGCTTAGGTCCAACCAGGGAGCAGTACTTC. Translated, it gives CASSLGPTREQYF. The chain is built from TRBV11-2 and TRBJ2-7; D unresolved. Germline assignment: CDR1 SGHAT and CDR2 FQNNGV. With 1 base removed from V and 7 bases from J, the gap between germline ends came to 11 bases. This CDR3 spans 13 amino acids.

This clonotype has only one observation. Given a much more abundant clone one base away, this may be a read error. CDR3 amino acids: CAGSQAGETGEYRQFF. The CDR3 coding sequence is TGCGCCGGCAGCCAAGCCGGCGAAACAGGGGAATACAGGCAGTTCTTC. The chain combines TRBV4-1 with TRBJ2-1; 7 nucleotides line up with TRBD1. CDR3 length: 16 residues. Germline V gene sequence: CDR1 MGHRA, CDR2 YSYEKL.

This clonotype has just a few counts. The CDR3 DNA follows: TGTGCCAGCAGTTTAGGAGCGGGAGGGCCCCCCGGGGAGCTGTTTTTT. Its protein product is CASSLGAGGPPGELFF. The chain has TRBV27 and TRBJ2-2; the match to TRBD2 covers 10 bases. The CDR3 covers 16 residues. Unmatched junction bases numbered 6, after V lost 2 bases and J lost 6 bases. Germline V gene sequence: CDR1 MNHEY, CDR2 SMNVEV (reference sequence).

The J gene is TRBJ1-1, the V gene TRBV6-5, with TRBD1 identical over 7 bases. CDR1 and CDR2 from the germline V gene are MNHEY and SVGAGI. The CDR3 has 13 amino acids. The V segment lost 2 bases and the J segment 8 bases; nucleotides outside the gene matches: 5. The CDR3 region is CASSYGQDLEAFF. Written as DNA, the CDR3 is TGTGCCAGCAGTTACGGACAGGACCTCGAAGCTTTCTTT.

The J gene is TRBJ2-1, the V gene TRBV4-1; D unclear. The CDR3 covers 15 residues. The ends were cut back, 1 base at V and 4 bases at J, with 11 bases in the middle. CDR1 is MGHRA, CDR2 YSYEKL, per germline. CDR3 protein: CASSQAGSEYNEQFF. CDR3 nucleotides: TGCGCCAGCAGCCAAGCCGGTTCAGAGTACAATGAGCAGTTCTTC.

This clonotype was counted many times. CDR3 protein: CASSLDQGNEQFF. The CDR3 DNA follows: TGCGCCAGCAGCTTGGATCAGGGCAATGAGCAGTTCTTC. V usage is TRBV5-1 and J usage is TRBJ2-1; tentative D call: TRBD1 (5 bases). V was shortened by 0 bases and J by 6 bases, with 7 bases between the two germline ends. CDR1 is SGHRS, CDR2 YFSETQ, per germline. The CDR3 totals 13 residues. The variable domain in full, with the rest retrieved from reference TRBV5-1 and TRBJ2-1, is KAGVTQTPRYLIKTRGQQVTLSCSPISGHRSVSWYQQTPGQGLQFLFEYFSETQRNKGNFPGRFSGRQFSNSRSEMNVSTLELGDSALYLCASSLDQGNEQFFGPGTRLTVL.

The chain combines TRBV29-1 with TRBJ2-5, with TRBD2 as a possible D gene (5 bases). V was trimmed by 3 bases and J by 4 bases, leaving 18 bases between them. The CDR3 totals 15 residues. CDR1 SQVTM and CDR2 ANQGSEA come from the germline V gene. CDR3 protein: CSVDEGSGWRETQYF. The CDR3 nucleotides read TGCAGCGTTGACGAGGGCTCGGGGTGGCGAGAGACCCAGTACTTC.

The chain recombines TRBV11-2 with TRBJ2-1, with TRBD2 matching over 8 bases. V trimming: 2 bases; J trimming: 2 bases; junction bases outside the gene matches: 2. Germline CDR1 and CDR2: SGHAT and FQNNGV. This CDR3 has 15 amino acids. The CDR3: CASSLTAGAYNEQFF. CDR3 DNA sequence: TGTGCCAGCAGCTTAACAGCGGGAGCCTACAATGAGCAGTTCTTC.

This clonotype was recorded at least ten times. The V gene is TRBV14, the J gene TRBJ2-3; 8 bases fit TRBD1. This CDR3 region has 14 residues. The germline CDR1 and CDR2 sequences are SGHDN and FVKESK. The V and J ends lost 5 bases and 10 bases, in that order; junction bases with no gene match: 11. CDR3 loop: CASSDRDRLFPQYF. Written as DNA, the CDR3 is TGTGCCAGCAGCGACCGGGACAGGTTGTTCCCGCAGTATTTT.

This clonotype was detected ten times or more. CDR3 coding DNA: TGTGCCAGTAGGGGCAGGGAGCTGTTTTTT. It specifies CASRGRELFF. The rearrangement joins TRBV19 to TRBJ2-2; D is unresolved. The CDR3 has 10 residues. Germline V gene sequence: CDR1 LNHDA, CDR2 SQIVND (reference sequence). Trimming pared 6 bases from V and 9 bases from J, leaving 5 bases between. Full variable domain (missing parts from reference TRBV19 and TRBJ2-2): DGGITQSPKYLFRKEGQNVTLSCEQNLNHDAMYWYRQDPGQGLRLIYYSQIVNDFQKGDIAEGYSVSREKKESFPLTVTSAQKNPTAFYLCASRGRELFFGEGSRLTVL.

This clonotype was found many times. The chain has TRBV6-2 or TRBV6-3 and TRBJ2-2; 7 bases align to TRBD1. The CDR3 totals 15 residues. CDR1 and CDR2 from the germline V gene are MNHEY and SVGEGT. J lost 4 bases, V lost 5 bases, and 7 bases had no gene match. As DNA, the CDR3 is TGTGCCAGCAGTCCCGACAGGGTAATCACCGGGGAGCTGTTTTTT. Translated: CASSPDRVITGELFF.

This clonotype was seen more than once but under ten times. This rearrangement joins TRBV3-1 to TRBJ1-6; D is possibly TRBD1 (6 bases). This CDR3 comprises 15 residues. Trimming pared 0 bases from V and 8 bases from J, leaving 11 bases between. From germline, CDR1 is LGHDT and CDR2 YNNKEL (reference sequence). The CDR3 reads CASSQDLAGDSPLHF. Here the CDR3 DNA reads TGTGCCAGCAGCCAAGATCTCGCAGGGGATTCACCCCTCCACTTT.

About this clonotype itself: A much larger clone differs by one base, so this may be a read error. The chain recombines TRBV6-2 or TRBV6-3 with TRBJ2-2; no clear D. Trimming took 2 bases from V and 6 from J, leaving 4 bases between them. This CDR3 is built from 12 residues. Per germline, CDR1 MNHEY and CDR2 SVGEGT. Here the CDR3 DNA reads TGTGCCAGCAGTTACGTCCCCGGGGAGCTGTTTTTT. It codes for CASSYVPGELFF.

This clonotype was picked up many times. The V call is TRBV4-1, the J call TRBJ1-2; a possible D gene is TRBD1 (5 bases). CDR3 size: 16 residues. Deletions cut 2 bases from V and 4 bases from J, with 17 bases between. CDR1 is MGHRA, CDR2 YSYEKL, per germline. The chain's CDR3 is CASSQQGVGARYGYTF. The DNA of the CDR3 is TGCGCCAGCAGCCAACAAGGTGTAGGGGCTCGCTATGGCTACACCTTC.

The chain combines TRBV25-1 with TRBJ1-4; D is possibly TRBD1 (6 bases). Germline-derived CDR1 and CDR2 are MGHDK and SYGVNS. With 2 bases removed from V and 8 bases from J, the gap between germline ends came to 15 bases. The length of the CDR3 is 15 residues. As DNA, the CDR3 is TGTGCCAGCAGTGAAAGGACAGCTCAAGGGGAAAAACTGTTTTTT. Residues: CASSERTAQGEKLFF. Based on the CDR3 plus reference TRBV25-1 and TRBJ1-4, the full variable domain is EADIYQTPRYLVIGTGKKITLECSQTMGHDKMYWYQQDPGMELHLIHYSYGVNSTEKGDLSSESTVSRIRTEHFPLTLESARPSHTSQYLCASSERTAQGEKLFFGSGTQLSVL.

In its sample, this clonotype was seen a few times. V gene TRBV6-2 or TRBV6-3 combines with J gene TRBJ2-7, with 12 bases identical to TRBD2. CDR1 is MNHEY and CDR2 is SVGEGT in the germline V gene. The CDR3 has 15 amino acids. With 5 bases clipped from V and 2 bases from J, the junction kept 4 bases outside the gene matches. This CDR3 reads CASSELAGGPYEQYF. The CDR3 coding sequence is TGTGCCAGCAGTGAACTAGCGGGGGGACCCTACGAGCAGTACTTC.